This T cell receptor (beta chain) was sequenced for a study of cytomegalovirus exposure and HLA in healthy donors. A remark on this clone: Its specificity is unknown.

Study-level findings and limits: Altogether, some 170 TCR beta chains were recorded as cytomegalovirus-associated.

Data came from immunoSEQ multiplex PCR; TCRdb stores just in-frame clones and leaves some out. Of more than 110,000 clones in the sample, approximately 86% were seen once. Germline V gene data show CDR1 as LGHNT and CDR2 as FRNRAP. CDR3 length: 13 amino acids. V gave up 1 base and J gave up 5 bases, with 8 bases separating them. V gene TRBV12-5 combines with J gene TRBJ1-1; D gene ambiguous. What was sequenced was PBMCs. This receptor was obtained from a young woman in good health and CMV-seropositive. The CDR3 protein is CASGLEAGTEAFF. The CDR3 DNA sequence: TGTGCTAGTGGTTTGGAGGCCGGGACTGAAGCTTTCTTT.